This T cell receptor beta chain was observed in a study of follicular helper T cells after annual influenza vaccination. CDR1 and CDR2 from the germline V gene are SNHLY and FYNNEI. V was clipped by 4 bases and J by 2 bases; unmatched bases: 4. This CDR3 spans 16 amino acids. Repertoires were generated with immunoSEQ multiplex PCR, while TCRdb's copy carries only in-frame clones and drops some. This sample has over a thousand clones, with around 80% found just once. Time point defined: 2015-2016 season, 7 days after influenza vaccination. The sequencing here drew on CXCR5+ CD38+ circulating T follicular helper cells from blood, taken 7 days after influenza vaccination. The sample's subset: circulating Tfh, non-naive CD4+CXCR5+PD-1+ (ICOS+CD38+ or ICOS-CD38-). The receptor's source is an adult who received the influenza vaccine. The J gene is TRBJ2-7, the V gene TRBV2; TRBD2 matches at 14 bases. The CDR3 sequence is CASSGTSGGPPYEQYF. As DNA, the CDR3 is TGTGCCAGCAGTGGGACTAGCGGGGGGCCCCCCTACGAGCAGTACTTC.